The 17 T cell receptor beta chains presented below share a single source sample, sequenced in a study of T cell clonotyping in hematopoietic cell transplantation. The method was immunoSEQ multiplex PCR; TCRdb's version includes in-frame clones alone and lacks a portion of them. This sample carries 15,000 to 20,000 clones, over 75% of them seen once, and the ten largest clones take about 4%. The material was PBMCs, obtained 100 days after allogeneic stem cell transplant. The receptors stem from a male patient aged 60-70 years who had an allogeneic stem cell transplant from a related donor, so the T cells may come from the graft donor. Some clones in this sample may be carry-over from other donors' samples.

The rearrangement links TRBV7-2 to TRBJ1-5; the D is unclear. The CDR3 has 13 residues. Germline values: CDR1 SGHTA, CDR2 FQGNSA. V was shortened by 8 bases and J by 0 bases, with 8 bases between the two germline ends. The CDR3 nucleotides are TGTGCCAGCGCACGAGATAGCAATCAGCCCCAGCATTTT. It translates to CASARDSNQPQHF.

The J gene is TRBJ1-5, the V gene TRBV4-1, with D possibly being TRBD1 (5 bases). Trimming shortened V by 1 base and J by 4 bases, and 14 bases separated the two germline ends. The CDR3 runs 16 residues. CDR1 is MGHRA and CDR2 is YSYEKL in the germline V gene. The CDR3 protein is CASSQVGGGGNQPQHF. The CDR3 DNA reads as TGCGCCAGCAGCCAAGTGGGGGGGGGAGGAAATCAGCCCCAGCATTTT.

V is TRBV11-3 and J is TRBJ1-1; tentative D call: TRBD1 (5 bases). V was clipped by 5 bases and J by 4 bases, with 14 bases between them. This CDR3 spans 14 amino acids. Per germline, CDR1 SGHNT and CDR2 YENEEA. The CDR3 loop reads CASSPHGGSTEAFF. Written as DNA, the CDR3 is TGTGCCAGCAGCCCCCATGGGGGGTCCACTGAAGCTTTCTTT. Looking up the rest from reference TRBV11-3 and TRBJ1-1 gives the full variable domain: EAGVVQSPRYKIIEKKQPVAFWCNPISGHNTLYWYLQNLGQGPELLIRYENEEAVDDSQLPKDRFSAERLKGVDSTLKIQPAELGDSAVYLCASSPHGGSTEAFFGQGTRLTVV.

The chain has TRBV11-2 and TRBJ1-2; 9 bases match TRBD1. This CDR3 comprises 10 residues. Germline CDR1 reads SGHAT; CDR2 reads FQNNGV. The V segment lost 11 bases and the J segment 7 bases; nucleotides outside the gene matches: 2. For the CDR3, the DNA is TGTGCCGGGACAGGGACTGGCTACACCTTC. Encoded protein: CAGTGTGYTF.

In DNA form, the CDR3 reads TGTGCCAGCAGCTTGACAGCCTACACTGAAGCTTTCTTT. This codes for CASSLTAYTEAFF. The V call is TRBV5-4, the J call TRBJ1-1; D not resolved. The CDR3 consists of 13 residues. The V and J ends lost 1 base and 3 bases respectively, with 7 bases between them. Germline lookup yields CDR1 SGHNT and CDR2 YYREEE (reference sequence).

The chain couples TRBV5-1 to TRBJ1-1, with TRBD1 identical over 7 bases. Unmatched junction bases numbered 9, after V lost 4 bases and J lost 3 bases. Germline V gene data show CDR1 as SGHRS and CDR2 as YFSETQ. The length of the CDR3 is 15 residues. This CDR3 is CASSALQGKHTEAFF. Written as DNA, the CDR3 is TGCGCCAGCAGCGCACTACAGGGGAAGCACACTGAAGCTTTCTTT.

The V call is TRBV19, the J call TRBJ2-1; TRBD1 matches 9 bases. Germline assignment: CDR1 LNHDA and CDR2 SQIVND (reference sequence). This CDR3 is 16 amino acids long. The junction had 6 bases not matched to a gene; V was cut back by 4 bases and J by 2 bases. CDR3 region: CASSRRTGAPYNEQFF. DNA for the CDR3: TGTGCCAGTAGTAGGAGGACAGGGGCCCCCTACAATGAGCAGTTCTTC.

The chain joins TRBV7-2 to TRBJ1-4, with D hard to call. This CDR3 contains 14 residues. With 1 base removed from V and 0 bases from J, the gap between germline ends came to 3 bases. Germline CDR1 and CDR2: SGHTA and FQGNSA. In DNA form, the CDR3 reads TGTGCCAGCAGCTTAGGAGCAACTAATGAAAAACTGTTTTTT. Its protein product is CASSLGATNEKLFF.

The chain combines TRBV7-2 with TRBJ2-3; D is perhaps TRBD1 or TRBD2 (6 bases each). Germline assignment: CDR1 SGHTA and CDR2 FQGNSA. The CDR3 has 18 residues. V lost 5 bases, J lost 7 bases, and 28 bases lay in between. Written as DNA, the CDR3 is TGTGCCAGCAGCCCGTACCCAGTGGTGGTACAGGGAGGTCATACGCAGTATTTT. Amino acids: CASSPYPVVVQGGHTQYF.

The gene calls are TRBV2 and TRBJ2-1; 7 bases line up with TRBD1. The CDR3 length is 15 residues. V was pared by 3 bases and J by 8 bases, with 10 bases of the junction left unmatched. Germline CDR1 and CDR2: SNHLY and FYNNEI. The CDR3 nucleotides are TGTGCCAGCAGTGAGCAGGACAGGTGGTTTTATGAGCAGTTCTTC. Protein sequence: CASSEQDRWFYEQFF.

The chain employs TRBV29-1 and TRBJ2-7; 9 bases agree with TRBD1. Germline V CDR1 and CDR2: SQVTM, ANQGSEA. Losses at the gene ends were 2 bases for V and 5 bases for J; bases not matched to a gene: 10. This CDR3 comprises 15 residues. CDR3 protein: CSVEFPGQGVDEQYF. In DNA form, the CDR3 reads TGCAGCGTTGAATTTCCGGGACAGGGTGTTGACGAGCAGTACTTC.

This chain joins TRBV6-5 and TRBJ2-3, with D perhaps matching TRBD2 (5 bases). CDR3 length: 13 amino acids. V was trimmed by 6 bases and J by 3 bases, leaving 10 bases between them. The germline CDR1 and CDR2 sequences are MNHEY and SVGAGI. The CDR3 reads CASRTPGTDTQYF. Written as DNA, the CDR3 is TGTGCCAGCAGGACCCCGGGGACAGATACGCAGTATTTT.

This sequence joins TRBV27 and TRBJ1-1; 8 nucleotides match TRBD1. Germline V gives CDR1 MNHEY, CDR2 SMNVEV (reference sequence). The V and J ends lost 4 bases and 1 base, in that order; junction bases with no gene match: 5. CDR3 length equals 15 residues. CDR3 DNA sequence: TGTGCCAGCAGTTCCCCCGACAGGGGGAACACTGAAGCTTTCTTT. This gives the protein CASSSPDRGNTEAFF.

The chain recombines TRBV7-3 with TRBJ1-4; tentative D call: TRBD1 (6 bases). Germline values: CDR1 SGHTA, CDR2 FQGTGA. The germline V and J ends were trimmed by 10 bases and 4 bases, with 7 bases remaining between them. The length of the CDR3 is 11 residues. In DNA form, the CDR3 reads TGTGCCATCAGGGGTAATGAAAAACTGTTTTTT. This encodes CAIRGNEKLFF.

The chain joins TRBV7-9 to TRBJ2-3; D call uncertain. CDR3 length: 18 amino acids. In germline, CDR1 is SEHNR, CDR2 FQNEAQ (reference sequence). V lost 3 bases to trimming and J lost 6 bases, with 25 bases between them. This chain's CDR3 is CASSFSFGLGTGADTQYF. The CDR3 DNA follows: TGTGCCAGCAGCTTTTCTTTCGGGCTAGGTACGGGTGCCGATACGCAGTATTTT. The whole variable domain, remainder taken from reference TRBV7-9 and TRBJ2-3, is DTGVSQNPRHKITKRGQNVTFRCDPISEHNRLYWYRQTLGQGPEFLTYFQNEAQLEKSRLLSDRFSAERPKGSFSTLEIQRTEQGDSAMYLCASSFSFGLGTGADTQYFGPGTRLTVL.

V usage is TRBV7-2 and J usage is TRBJ2-4; 8 bases are a match to TRBD2. Germline V gene data show CDR1 as SGHTA and CDR2 as FQGNSA. V was pared by 5 bases and J by 8 bases, with 8 bases of the junction left unmatched. The CDR3 loop spans 14 amino acids. The CDR3 DNA sequence: TGTGCCAGCAGCCTACTAGCGGCCCCAGACATTCAGTACTTC. It codes for CASSLLAAPDIQYF.

The chain joins TRBV19 to TRBJ1-2; D ambiguous. Trimming shortened V by 3 bases and J by 7 bases, and 15 bases separated the two germline ends. CDR1 is LNHDA and CDR2 is SQIVND in the germline V gene (reference sequence). The CDR3 has 14 amino acids. The CDR3 loop reads CASSIFSGFSGYTF. The CDR3 nucleotides read TGTGCCAGTAGTATCTTCTCCGGGTTTTCTGGCTACACCTTC. The complete variable domain, with remaining parts taken from reference TRBV19 and TRBJ1-2, reads DGGITQSPKYLFRKEGQNVTLSCEQNLNHDAMYWYRQDPGQGLRLIYYSQIVNDFQKGDIAEGYSVSREKKESFPLTVTSAQKNPTAFYLCASSIFSGFSGYTFGSGTRLTVV.